The 20 T cell receptor beta chains listed next were all sequenced from one sample in a study of shared clonotypes between healthy human individuals. The method was immunoSEQ multiplex PCR; TCRdb's version includes in-frame clones alone and lacks a portion of them. Here the sample spans hundreds of thousands of clones, around 72% being singletons. The sample was memory CD4+ T cells sorted from blood. Stated subset: CD45RA-negative fraction. The origin of the receptors is a woman in her twenties or thirties in good health.

This sequence joins TRBV15 and TRBJ2-7, with D unclear. Per the germline V gene, CDR1 is LNHNV and CDR2 is YYDKDF (reference sequence). V lost 0 bases, J lost 3 bases, and 6 bases lay in between. This CDR3 has 13 amino acids. CDR3 residues: CATSRDKSYEQYF. DNA of the CDR3: TGTGCCACCAGCAGAGATAAAAGCTACGAGCAGTACTTC.

V usage is TRBV6-1 and J usage is TRBJ2-3; 9 bases map to TRBD2. The ends lost 4 bases at V and 2 bases at J; junction bases unmatched: 13. The germline gives CDR1 MNHNS, CDR2 SASEGT. The CDR3 totals 18 residues. The CDR3 nucleotides are TGTGCCAGCAGTGTTCCCGAATTTTCTAGCGGGGCCACAGATACGCAGTATTTT. Amino acid sequence: CASSVPEFSSGATDTQYF.

This clone showed up just a few times. CDR3 region: CAIREEDPIYEQYF. The CDR3 coding sequence is TGTGCCATCAGAGAAGAGGACCCAATCTACGAGCAGTACTTC. The chain combines TRBV10-3 with TRBJ2-7; D gene ambiguous. This CDR3 is built from 14 residues. From germline, CDR1 is ENHRY and CDR2 SYGVKD. The V end lost 6 bases, the J end lost 3 bases, and 15 bases lay between the germline ends.

The V and J genes are TRBV6-1 and TRBJ2-2; 10 bases are a match to TRBD1. This CDR3 has 15 amino acids. Germline loops: CDR1 MNHNS, CDR2 SASEGT. Unmatched junction bases numbered 7, after V lost 6 bases and J lost 6 bases. CDR3 in DNA: TGTGCCAGCAGACGACTAGACAGGGGGCCCGGGGAGCTGTTTTTT. Translating it yields CASRRLDRGPGELFF.

The chain uses TRBV28 and TRBJ2-3; TRBD2 matches 12 bases. From germline, CDR1 is MDHEN and CDR2 SYDVKM. The CDR3 covers 16 residues. Trimming took 2 bases from V and 5 from J; bases not matched to a gene: 5. CDR3 residues: CASSLTSGRLRDTQYF. The CDR3 DNA sequence: TGTGCCAGCAGTTTAACTAGCGGGAGGTTGCGAGATACGCAGTATTTT. Full variable domain (missing parts from reference TRBV28 and TRBJ2-3): DVKVTQSSRYLVKRTGEKVFLECVQDMDHENMFWYRQDPGLGLRLIYFSYDVKMKEKGDIPEGYSVSREKKERFSLILESASTNQTSMYLCASSLTSGRLRDTQYFGPGTRLTVL.

The chain links TRBV7-8 to TRBJ1-5, with 10 nucleotides matching TRBD1. The CDR3 extends over 15 amino acids. Germline values: CDR1 SGHVS, CDR2 FQNEAQ. Trimming took 5 bases from V and 2 from J; bases not matched to a gene: 3. Written as DNA, the CDR3 is TGTGCCAGCAGCCGGGACAGGGGTGGCAATCAGCCCCAGCATTTT. Amino acid sequence: CASSRDRGGNQPQHF. The entire variable domain, with the rest obtained from reference TRBV7-8 and TRBJ1-5, is as follows: GAGVSQSPRYKVAKRGQDVALRCDPISGHVSLFWYQQALGQGPEFLTYFQNEAQLDKSGLPSDRFFAERPEGSVSTLKIQRTQQEDSAVYLCASSRDRGGNQPQHFGDGTRLSIL.

The chain couples TRBV6-6 to TRBJ2-7; unclear D gene. There are 15 residues in the CDR3. Germline CDR1 MNHNY, CDR2 SVGAGI (reference sequence). Trimming took off 4 bases at V and 5 bases at J, with 18 bases between the two ends. CDR3: CASSLPQGSRHEQYF. The DNA for the CDR3 is TGTGCCAGCAGTTTACCCCAAGGTAGTCGCCACGAGCAGTACTTC.

CDR3 nucleotides: TGTGCCAGCACGCCTAGGCGGGTCAGGGCGACCTACGAGCAGTACTTC. It translates to CASTPRRVRATYEQYF. V gene TRBV6-6 combines with J gene TRBJ2-7; the D gene could be TRBD1 or TRBD2 (5 bases each). V gave up 7 bases and J gave up 2 bases, with 21 bases separating them. The CDR3 spans 16 residues. Germline lookup yields CDR1 MNHNY and CDR2 SVGAGI (reference sequence).

The V and J genes are TRBV28 and TRBJ2-1; D is possibly TRBD2 (6 bases). The CDR3 consists of 15 residues. Germline CDR1 is MDHEN and CDR2 is SYDVKM. V lost 4 bases to trimming and J lost 2 bases, with 12 bases between them. CDR3 in amino acids: CASSSGGGAYNEQFF. CDR3 DNA sequence: TGTGCCAGCAGTTCCGGTGGAGGGGCCTACAATGAGCAGTTCTTC.

The gene calls are TRBV11-3 and TRBJ2-3; D may be TRBD2 (7 bases). V lost 0 bases, J lost 3 bases, and 16 bases lay in between. CDR3 length equals 17 residues. Germline CDR1 is SGHNT and CDR2 is YENEEA. This CDR3 is CASSLDRFEGGTDTQYF. The CDR3 DNA reads TGTGCCAGCAGCTTAGATCGTTTCGAGGGGGGGACAGATACGCAGTATTTT.

This clone was seen only a few times. Other DNA variants within this sample encode the same CDR3. CDR3 region: CASSQVGQGNYGYTF. The CDR3 DNA follows: TGCGCCAGCAGCCAAGTCGGACAGGGAAACTATGGCTACACCTTC. The chain links TRBV4-1 to TRBJ1-2; 8 bases agree with TRBD1. The CDR3 contains 15 residues. Losses at the gene ends were 1 base for V and 2 bases for J; bases not matched to a gene: 3. The germline CDR1 and CDR2 sequences are MGHRA and YSYEKL.

The V and J genes are TRBV6-1 and TRBJ2-1; TRBD1 is a possible D gene (6 bases). V dropped 6 bases and J dropped 5 bases, with 8 bases sitting between them. Germline-derived CDR1 and CDR2 are MNHNS and SASEGT. The CDR3 runs to 12 residues. The chain's CDR3 is CASRTGNNEQFF. Here the CDR3 DNA reads TGTGCCAGCAGGACAGGAAACAATGAGCAGTTCTTC.

The chain is built from TRBV9 and TRBJ2-5, with D perhaps TRBD1 or TRBD2 (6 bases each). Between the trimmed V and J ends, which lost 0 bases and 5 bases, there was a span of 14 bases. Germline V gene data show CDR1 as SGDLS and CDR2 as YYNGEE. This CDR3 has 15 residues. CDR3 coding DNA: TGTGCCAGCAGCGTAGCTCTGGGGGGCGCGGAGACCCAGTACTTC. This sequence encodes CASSVALGGAETQYF.

The chain is built from TRBV6-1 and TRBJ1-1, with D uncertain. In germline, CDR1 is MNHNS, CDR2 SASEGT. The CDR3 length is 12 residues. The V end lost 7 bases, the J end lost 5 bases, and 11 bases lay between the germline ends. CDR3 bases: TGTGCCAGCAACTTTGTAGAAACTGAAGCTTTCTTT. It codes for CASNFVETEAFF.

This sequence joins TRBV10-2 and TRBJ1-5; D may be TRBD1 (5 bases). The CDR3 length is 16 residues. V was trimmed by 0 bases and J by 6 bases, leaving 15 bases between them. The germline gives CDR1 WSHSY, CDR2 SAAADI. CDR3 sequence reads: CASSESGGVGGQPQHF. The CDR3 coding sequence is TGCGCCAGCAGTGAGTCGGGGGGGGTTGGAGGTCAGCCCCAGCATTTT.

This clone has more than one count but fewer than ten. The chain couples TRBV7-6 to TRBJ2-3, with no clear D. This CDR3 is built from 14 residues. The germline V and J ends were trimmed by 3 bases and 2 bases, with 9 bases remaining between them. The germline CDR1 and CDR2 sequences are SGHVS and FNYEAQ. CDR3 residues: CASSLGQLTDTQYF. The CDR3 nucleotides read TGTGCCAGCAGCTTGGGTCAACTCACAGATACGCAGTATTTT.

This clone has a single count. CDR3 nucleotide sequence: TGTGCCAGCAGCAGACAGGAGAACACTGAAGCTTTCTTT. This sequence encodes CASSRQENTEAFF. The chain is built from TRBV7-3 and TRBJ1-1, with a weak D call TRBD1 (6 bases). The germline gives CDR1 SGHTA, CDR2 FQGTGA. The V gene lost 5 bases and the J gene lost 1 base, with 8 bases spanning the gap. CDR3 length: 13 amino acids.

V usage is TRBV5-4 and J usage is TRBJ2-5, with TRBD2 identical over 7 bases. Germline V CDR1 and CDR2: SGHNT, YYREEE (reference sequence). The CDR3 runs 14 residues. V shed 7 bases and J 2 bases; nucleotides not matched to a gene: 8. The chain's CDR3 is CASAPGGGQETQYF. CDR3 bases: TGTGCCAGCGCCCCGGGCGGGGGTCAAGAGACCCAGTACTTC.

This clone was counted between two and nine times. This rearrangement joins TRBV18 to TRBJ1-4; 10 bases agree with TRBD1. With 2 bases clipped from V and 8 bases from J, the junction kept 2 bases outside the gene matches. From germline, CDR1 is KGHSH and CDR2 LQKENI. The CDR3 extends over 14 amino acids. This CDR3 reads CASSPVGQGEKLFF. In DNA form, the CDR3 reads TGTGCCAGCTCACCAGTGGGACAGGGGGAAAAACTGTTTTTT. The whole variable domain, remainder taken from reference TRBV18 and TRBJ1-4, is NAGVMQNPRHLVRRRGQEARLRCSPMKGHSHVYWYRQLPEEGLKFMVYLQKENIIDESGMPKERFSAEFPKEGPSILRIQQVVRGDSAAYFCASSPVGQGEKLFFGSGTQLSVL.

The chain links TRBV29-1 to TRBJ2-1; 8 nucleotides line up with TRBD1. This CDR3 has 11 amino acids. Germline V lookup: CDR1 SQVTM, CDR2 ANQGSEA. The ends lost 7 bases at V and 15 bases at J; junction bases unmatched: 11. CDR3 protein: CSAGQGPVPFF. CDR3 bases: TGCAGCGCCGGACAGGGCCCGGTCCCGTTCTTC.